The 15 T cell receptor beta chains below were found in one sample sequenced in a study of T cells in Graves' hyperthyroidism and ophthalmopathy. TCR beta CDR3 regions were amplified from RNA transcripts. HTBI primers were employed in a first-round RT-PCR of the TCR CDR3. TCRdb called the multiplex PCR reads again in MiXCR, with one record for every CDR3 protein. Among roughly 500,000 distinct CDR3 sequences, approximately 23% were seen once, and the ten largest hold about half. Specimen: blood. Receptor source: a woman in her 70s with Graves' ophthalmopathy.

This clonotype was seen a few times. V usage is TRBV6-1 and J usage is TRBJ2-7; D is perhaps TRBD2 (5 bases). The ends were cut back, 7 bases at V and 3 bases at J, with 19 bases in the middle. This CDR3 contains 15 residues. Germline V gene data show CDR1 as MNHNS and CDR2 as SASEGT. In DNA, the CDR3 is TGTGCCAGCACCTTAAGTAGAAGCGGAAGCTACGAGCAGTACTTC. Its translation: CASTLSRSGSYEQYF.

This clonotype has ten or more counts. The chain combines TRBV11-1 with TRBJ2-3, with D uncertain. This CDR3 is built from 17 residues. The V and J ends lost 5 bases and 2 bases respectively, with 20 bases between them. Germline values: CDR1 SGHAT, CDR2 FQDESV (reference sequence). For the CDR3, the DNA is TGTGCCAGCAGCCCTATTGGCCTCCTAACCTCCACAGATACGCAGTATTTT. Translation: CASSPIGLLTSTDTQYF.

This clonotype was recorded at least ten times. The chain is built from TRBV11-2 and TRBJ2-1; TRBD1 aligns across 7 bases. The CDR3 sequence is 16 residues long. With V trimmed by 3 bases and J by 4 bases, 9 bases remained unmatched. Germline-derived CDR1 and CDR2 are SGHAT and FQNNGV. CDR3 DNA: TGTGCCAGCAGCTTCCTACAGGGGATTGGTTACAATGAGCAGTTCTTC. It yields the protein CASSFLQGIGYNEQFF.

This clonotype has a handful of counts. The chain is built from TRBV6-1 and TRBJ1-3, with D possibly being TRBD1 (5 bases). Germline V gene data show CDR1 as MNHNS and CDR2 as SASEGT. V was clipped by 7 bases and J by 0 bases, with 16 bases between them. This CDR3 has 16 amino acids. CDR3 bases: TGTGCCAGCACCTTCGCCGGGGACCCCTCTGGAAACACCATATATTTT. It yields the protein CASTFAGDPSGNTIYF.

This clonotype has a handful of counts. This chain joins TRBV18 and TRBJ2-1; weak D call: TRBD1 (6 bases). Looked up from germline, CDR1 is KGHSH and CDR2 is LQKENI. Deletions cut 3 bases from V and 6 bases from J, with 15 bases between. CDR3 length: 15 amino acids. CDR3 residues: CASSPLGGTLNEQFF. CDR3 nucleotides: TGTGCCAGCTCACCTCTCGGTGGGACACTCAATGAGCAGTTCTTC.

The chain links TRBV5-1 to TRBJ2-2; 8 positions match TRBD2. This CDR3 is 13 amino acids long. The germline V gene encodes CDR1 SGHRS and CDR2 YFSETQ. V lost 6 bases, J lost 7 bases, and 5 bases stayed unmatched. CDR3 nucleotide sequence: TGCGCCAGCACAGAGCGGGAGTTCGGGGAGCTGTTTTTT. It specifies CASTEREFGELFF.

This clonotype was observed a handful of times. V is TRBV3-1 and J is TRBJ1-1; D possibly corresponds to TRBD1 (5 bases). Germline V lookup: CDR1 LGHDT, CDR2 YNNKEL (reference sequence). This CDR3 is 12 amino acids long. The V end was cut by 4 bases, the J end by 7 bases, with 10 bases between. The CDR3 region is CASSPGGIEAFF. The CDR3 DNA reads TGTGCCAGCAGCCCGGGGGGGATTGAAGCTTTCTTT.

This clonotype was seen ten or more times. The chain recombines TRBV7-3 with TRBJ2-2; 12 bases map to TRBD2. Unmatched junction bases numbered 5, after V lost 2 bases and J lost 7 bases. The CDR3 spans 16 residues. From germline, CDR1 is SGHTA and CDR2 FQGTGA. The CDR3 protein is CASSLLAGGPDGELFF. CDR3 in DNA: TGTGCCAGCAGCTTACTAGCGGGAGGGCCAGACGGGGAGCTGTTTTTT. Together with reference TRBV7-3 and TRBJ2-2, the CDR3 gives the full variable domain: GAGVSQTPSNKVTEKGKYVELRCDPISGHTALYWYRQSLGQGPEFLIYFQGTGAADDSGLPNDRFFAVRPEGSVSTLKIQRTERGDSAVYLCASSLLAGGPDGELFFGEGSRLTVL.

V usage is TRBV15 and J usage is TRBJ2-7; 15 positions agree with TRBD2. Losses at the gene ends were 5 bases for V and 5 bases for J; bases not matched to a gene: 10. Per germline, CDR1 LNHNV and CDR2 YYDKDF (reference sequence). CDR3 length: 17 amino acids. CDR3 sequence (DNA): TGTGCCACCAGCCCACCCAGGACTAGCGGGAGGGACCACGAGCAGTACTTC. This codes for CATSPPRTSGRDHEQYF.

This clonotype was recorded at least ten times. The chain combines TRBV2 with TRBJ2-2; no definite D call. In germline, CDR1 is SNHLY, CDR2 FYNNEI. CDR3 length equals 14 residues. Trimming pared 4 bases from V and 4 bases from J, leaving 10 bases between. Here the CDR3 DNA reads TGTGCCAGCAGTGCCGGAGTGGGCACCGGGGAGCTGTTTTTT. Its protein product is CASSAGVGTGELFF.

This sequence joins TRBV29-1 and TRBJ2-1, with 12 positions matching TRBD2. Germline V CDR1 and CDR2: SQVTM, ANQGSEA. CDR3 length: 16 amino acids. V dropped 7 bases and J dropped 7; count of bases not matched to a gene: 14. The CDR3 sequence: CSAPRLAGGPSNEQFF. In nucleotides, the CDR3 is TGCAGCGCTCCCCGGCTAGCGGGAGGGCCCTCTAATGAGCAGTTCTTC.

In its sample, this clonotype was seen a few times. The CDR3 bases are TGTGCCAGCAGGATAACAGGGTCTAGCACAGATACGCAGTATTTT. It yields the protein CASRITGSSTDTQYF. The rearrangement joins TRBV12-3 or TRBV12-4 to TRBJ2-3; possible D gene TRBD1, 6 bases. This CDR3 has 15 amino acids. The V end was cut by 6 bases, the J end by 0 bases, with 13 bases between.

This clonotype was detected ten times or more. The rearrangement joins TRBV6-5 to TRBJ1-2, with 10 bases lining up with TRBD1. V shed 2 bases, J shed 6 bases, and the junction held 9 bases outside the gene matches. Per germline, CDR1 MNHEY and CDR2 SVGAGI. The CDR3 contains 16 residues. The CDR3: CASSYDRTGGVNGYTF. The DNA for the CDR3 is TGTGCCAGCAGTTACGATAGGACAGGGGGAGTCAATGGCTACACCTTC.

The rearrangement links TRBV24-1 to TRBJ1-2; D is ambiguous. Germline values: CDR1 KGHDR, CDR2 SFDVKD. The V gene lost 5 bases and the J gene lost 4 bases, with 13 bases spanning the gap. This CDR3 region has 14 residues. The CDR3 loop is CATSGEGIGYGYTF. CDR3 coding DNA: TGTGCCACCAGTGGTGAGGGAATTGGCTATGGCTACACCTTC.

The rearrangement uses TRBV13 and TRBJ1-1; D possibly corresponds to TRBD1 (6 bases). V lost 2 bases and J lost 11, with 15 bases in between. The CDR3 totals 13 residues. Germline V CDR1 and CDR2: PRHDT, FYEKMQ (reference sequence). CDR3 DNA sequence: TGTGCCAGCAGCTTAAACGACAGGTTAGCGGCTTTCTTT. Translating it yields CASSLNDRLAAFF.